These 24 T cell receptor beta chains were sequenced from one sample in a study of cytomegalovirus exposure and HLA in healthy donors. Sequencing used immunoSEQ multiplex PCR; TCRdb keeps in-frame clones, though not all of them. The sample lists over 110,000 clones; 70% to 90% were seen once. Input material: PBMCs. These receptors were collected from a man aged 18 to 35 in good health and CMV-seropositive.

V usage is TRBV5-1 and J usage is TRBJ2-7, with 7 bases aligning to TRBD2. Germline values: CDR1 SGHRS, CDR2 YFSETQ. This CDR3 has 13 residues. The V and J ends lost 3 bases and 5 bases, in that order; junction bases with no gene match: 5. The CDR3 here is CASSSGLVDEQYF. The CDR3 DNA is TGCGCCAGCAGCTCCGGACTAGTGGACGAGCAGTACTTC.

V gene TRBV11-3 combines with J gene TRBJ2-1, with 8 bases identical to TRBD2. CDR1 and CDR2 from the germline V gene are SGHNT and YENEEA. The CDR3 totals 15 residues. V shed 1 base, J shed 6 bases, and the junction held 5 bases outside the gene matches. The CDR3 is CASSLGTSWFNEQFF. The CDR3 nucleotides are TGTGCCAGCAGCTTAGGGACTAGCTGGTTCAATGAGCAGTTCTTC.

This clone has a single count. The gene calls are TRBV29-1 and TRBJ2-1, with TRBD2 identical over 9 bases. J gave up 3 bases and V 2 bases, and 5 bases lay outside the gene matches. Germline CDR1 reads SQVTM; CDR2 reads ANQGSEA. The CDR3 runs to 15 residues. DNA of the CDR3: TGCAGCGTTGAATCTGGAGCGGGGGGCTACAATGAGCAGTTCTTC. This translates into CSVESGAGGYNEQFF.

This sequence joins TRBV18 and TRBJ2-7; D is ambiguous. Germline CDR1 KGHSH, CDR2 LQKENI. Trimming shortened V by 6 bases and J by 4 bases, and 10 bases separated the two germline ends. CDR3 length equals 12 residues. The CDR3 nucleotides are TGTGCCAGCTCCCACGACGGGTACGAGCAGTACTTC. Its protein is CASSHDGYEQYF.

The chain's CDR3 is CASSLSGGNTDTQYF. CDR3 DNA sequence: TGCGCCAGCAGCTTGTCTGGCGGGAACACAGATACGCAGTATTTT. The chain employs TRBV5-1 and TRBJ2-3; D might be TRBD2 (6 bases). Germline V gene data show CDR1 as SGHRS and CDR2 as YFSETQ. V was clipped by 1 base and J by 2 bases, with 11 bases between them. The CDR3 spans 15 residues.

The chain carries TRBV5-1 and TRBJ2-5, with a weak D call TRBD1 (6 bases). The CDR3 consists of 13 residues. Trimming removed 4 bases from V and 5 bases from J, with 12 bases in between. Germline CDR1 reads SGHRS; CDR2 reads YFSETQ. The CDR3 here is CASSRDIGETQYF. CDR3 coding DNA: TGCGCCAGCAGCAGGGACATTGGGGAGACCCAGTACTTC.

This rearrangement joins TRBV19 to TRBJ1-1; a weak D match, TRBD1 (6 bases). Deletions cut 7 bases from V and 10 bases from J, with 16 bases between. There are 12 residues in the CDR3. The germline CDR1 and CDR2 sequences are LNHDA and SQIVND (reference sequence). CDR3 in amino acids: CASKRQDFVAFF. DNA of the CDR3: TGTGCCAGTAAGAGACAGGATTTCGTAGCTTTCTTT.

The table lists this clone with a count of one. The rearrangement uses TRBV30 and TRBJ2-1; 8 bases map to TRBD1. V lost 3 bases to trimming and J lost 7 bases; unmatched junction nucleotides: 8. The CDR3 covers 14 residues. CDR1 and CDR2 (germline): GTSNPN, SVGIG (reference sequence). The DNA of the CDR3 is TGTGCCTGGAGCCCCGACAGGGGATTTAATGAGCAGTTCTTC. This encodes CAWSPDRGFNEQFF.

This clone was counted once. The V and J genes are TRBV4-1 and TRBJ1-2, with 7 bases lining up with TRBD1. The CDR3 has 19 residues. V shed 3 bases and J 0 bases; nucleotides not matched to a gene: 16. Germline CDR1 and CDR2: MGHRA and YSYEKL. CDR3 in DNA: TGCGCCAGCAGCCATACTACTTGGACAGGAACAGCCGCTAACTATGGCTACACCTTC. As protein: CASSHTTWTGTAANYGYTF.

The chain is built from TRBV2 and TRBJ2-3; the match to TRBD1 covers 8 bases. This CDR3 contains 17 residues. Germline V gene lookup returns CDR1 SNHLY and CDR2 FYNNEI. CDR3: CALGSGGGRDYTDTQYF. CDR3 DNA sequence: TGTGCGTTGGGTTCAGGGGGCGGTAGGGATTACACAGATACGCAGTATTTT.

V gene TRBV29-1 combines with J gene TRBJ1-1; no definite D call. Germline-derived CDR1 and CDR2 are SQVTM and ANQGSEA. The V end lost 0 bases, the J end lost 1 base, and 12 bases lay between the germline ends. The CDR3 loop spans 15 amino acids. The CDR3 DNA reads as TGCAGCGTTGAAGACTGGCGGGCCTGGAACACTGAAGCTTTCTTT. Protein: CSVEDWRAWNTEAFF.

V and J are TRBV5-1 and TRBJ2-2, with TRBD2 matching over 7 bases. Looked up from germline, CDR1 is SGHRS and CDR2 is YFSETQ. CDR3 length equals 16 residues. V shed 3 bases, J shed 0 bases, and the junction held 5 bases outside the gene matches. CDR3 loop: CASSSGTTANTGELFF. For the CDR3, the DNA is TGCGCCAGCAGCTCCGGGACTACCGCGAACACCGGGGAGCTGTTTTTT.

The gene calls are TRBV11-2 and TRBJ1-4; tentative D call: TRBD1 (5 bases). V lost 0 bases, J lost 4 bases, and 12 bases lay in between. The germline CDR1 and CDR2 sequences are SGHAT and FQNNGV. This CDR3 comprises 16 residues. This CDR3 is CASSLDFPRVNEKLFF. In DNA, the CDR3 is TGTGCCAGCAGCTTAGATTTTCCCAGGGTTAATGAAAAACTGTTTTTT.

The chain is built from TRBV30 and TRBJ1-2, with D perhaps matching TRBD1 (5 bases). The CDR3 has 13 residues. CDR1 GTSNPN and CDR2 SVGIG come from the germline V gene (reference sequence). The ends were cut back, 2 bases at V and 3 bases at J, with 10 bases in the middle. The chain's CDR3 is CAWSYDSYYGYTF. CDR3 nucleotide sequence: TGTGCCTGGAGTTATGACAGCTACTATGGCTACACCTTC.

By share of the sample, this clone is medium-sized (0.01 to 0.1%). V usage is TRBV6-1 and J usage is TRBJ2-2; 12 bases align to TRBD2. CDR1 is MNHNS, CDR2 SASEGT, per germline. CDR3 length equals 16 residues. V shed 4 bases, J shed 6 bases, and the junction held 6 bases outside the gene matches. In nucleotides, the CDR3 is TGTGCCAGCAGTGCCCTAGCGGGAGGGGTTTCCGGGGAGCTGTTTTTT. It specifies CASSALAGGVSGELFF.

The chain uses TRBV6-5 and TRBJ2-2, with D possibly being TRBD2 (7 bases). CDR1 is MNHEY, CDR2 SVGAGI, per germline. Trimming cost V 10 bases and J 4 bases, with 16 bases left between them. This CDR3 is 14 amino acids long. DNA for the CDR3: TGTGCCACCACCCGGGGGGCCATCACCGGGGAGCTGTTTTTT. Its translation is CATTRGAITGELFF.

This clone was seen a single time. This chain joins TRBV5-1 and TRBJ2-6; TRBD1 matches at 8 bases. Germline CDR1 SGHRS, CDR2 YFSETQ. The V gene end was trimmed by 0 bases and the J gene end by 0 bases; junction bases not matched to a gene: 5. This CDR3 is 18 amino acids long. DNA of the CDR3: TGCGCCAGCAGCTTGGCGGACAGGGCCCTCTCTGGGGCCAACGTCCTGACTTTC. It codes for CASSLADRALSGANVLTF.

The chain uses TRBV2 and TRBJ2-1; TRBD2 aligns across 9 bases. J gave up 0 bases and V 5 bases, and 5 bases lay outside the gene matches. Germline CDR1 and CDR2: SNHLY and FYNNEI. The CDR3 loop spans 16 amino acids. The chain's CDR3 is CASSFLAGDSYNEQFF. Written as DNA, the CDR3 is TGTGCCAGCAGTTTCTTAGCGGGAGACTCCTACAATGAGCAGTTCTTC.

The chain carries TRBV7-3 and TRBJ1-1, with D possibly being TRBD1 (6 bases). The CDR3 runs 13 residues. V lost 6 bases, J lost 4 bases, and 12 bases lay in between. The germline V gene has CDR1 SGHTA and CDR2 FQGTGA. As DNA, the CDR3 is TGTGCCAGCAGGGGAGACAGGAGCACTGAAGCTTTCTTT. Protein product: CASRGDRSTEAFF.

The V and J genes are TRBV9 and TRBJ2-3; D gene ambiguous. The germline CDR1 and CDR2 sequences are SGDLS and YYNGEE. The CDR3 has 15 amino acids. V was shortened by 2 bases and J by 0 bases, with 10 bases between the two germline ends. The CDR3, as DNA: TGTGCCAGCAGCGTTTCCCGGTGGAGCACAGATACGCAGTATTTT. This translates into CASSVSRWSTDTQYF.

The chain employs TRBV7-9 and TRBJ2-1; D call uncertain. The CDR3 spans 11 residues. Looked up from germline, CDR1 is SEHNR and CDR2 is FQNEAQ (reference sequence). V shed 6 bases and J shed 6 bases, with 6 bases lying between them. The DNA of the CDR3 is TGTGCCAGCAGTCAATTCAATGAGCAGTTCTTC. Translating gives CASSQFNEQFF. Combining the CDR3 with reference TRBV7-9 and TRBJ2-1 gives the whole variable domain DTGVSQNPRHKITKRGQNVTFRCDPISEHNRLYWYRQTLGQGPEFLTYFQNEAQLEKSRLLSDRFSAERPKGSFSTLEIQRTEQGDSAMYLCASSQFNEQFFGPGTRLTVL.

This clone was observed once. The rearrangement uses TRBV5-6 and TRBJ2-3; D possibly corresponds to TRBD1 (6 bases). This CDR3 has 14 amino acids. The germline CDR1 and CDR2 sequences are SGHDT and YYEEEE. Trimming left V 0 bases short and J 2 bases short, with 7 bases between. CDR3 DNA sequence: TGTGCCAGCAGCTTGGCAGGGGACACAGATACGCAGTATTTT. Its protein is CASSLAGDTDTQYF.

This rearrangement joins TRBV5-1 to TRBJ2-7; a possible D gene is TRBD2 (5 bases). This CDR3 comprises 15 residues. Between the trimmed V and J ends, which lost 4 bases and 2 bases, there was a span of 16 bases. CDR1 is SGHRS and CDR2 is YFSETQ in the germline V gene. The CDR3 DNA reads TGCGCCAGCAGCCCCGGAGGCAGGTTGACCTACGAGCAGTACTTC. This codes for CASSPGGRLTYEQYF.

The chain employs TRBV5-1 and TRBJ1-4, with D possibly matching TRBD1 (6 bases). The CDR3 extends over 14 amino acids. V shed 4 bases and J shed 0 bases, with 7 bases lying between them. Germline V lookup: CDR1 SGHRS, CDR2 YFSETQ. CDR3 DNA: TGCGCCAGCAGCAGGACAGCAACTAATGAAAAACTGTTTTTT. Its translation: CASSRTATNEKLFF.